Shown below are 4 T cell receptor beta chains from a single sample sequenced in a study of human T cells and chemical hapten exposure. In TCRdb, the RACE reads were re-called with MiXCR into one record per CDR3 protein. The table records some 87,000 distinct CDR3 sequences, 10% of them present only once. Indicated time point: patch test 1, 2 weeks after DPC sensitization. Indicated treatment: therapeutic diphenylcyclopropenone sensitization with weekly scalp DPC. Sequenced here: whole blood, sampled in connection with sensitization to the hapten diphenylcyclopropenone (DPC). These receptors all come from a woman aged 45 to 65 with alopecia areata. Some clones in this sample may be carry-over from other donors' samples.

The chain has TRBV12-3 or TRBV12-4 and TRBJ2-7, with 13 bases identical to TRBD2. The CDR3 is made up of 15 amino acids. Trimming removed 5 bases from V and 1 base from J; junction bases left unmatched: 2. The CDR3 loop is CASSPGLAGSYEQYF. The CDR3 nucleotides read TGTGCCAGCAGTCCGGGACTAGCGGGGTCCTACGAGCAGTACTTC.

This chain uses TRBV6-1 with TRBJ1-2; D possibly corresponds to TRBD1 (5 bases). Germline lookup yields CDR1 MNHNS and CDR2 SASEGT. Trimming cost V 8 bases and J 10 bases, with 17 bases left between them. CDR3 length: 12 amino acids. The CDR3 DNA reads TGTGCCAGCCGTCTTGGGGGGTCGGACTACACCTTC. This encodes CASRLGGSDYTF.

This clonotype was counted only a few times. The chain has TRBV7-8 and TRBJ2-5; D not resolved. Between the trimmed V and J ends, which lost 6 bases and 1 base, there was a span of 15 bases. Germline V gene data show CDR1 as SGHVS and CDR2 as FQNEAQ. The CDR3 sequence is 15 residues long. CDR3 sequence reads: CASSSSGLLQETQYF. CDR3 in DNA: TGTGCCAGCAGTTCCTCTGGCCTTCTCCAAGAGACCCAGTACTTC.

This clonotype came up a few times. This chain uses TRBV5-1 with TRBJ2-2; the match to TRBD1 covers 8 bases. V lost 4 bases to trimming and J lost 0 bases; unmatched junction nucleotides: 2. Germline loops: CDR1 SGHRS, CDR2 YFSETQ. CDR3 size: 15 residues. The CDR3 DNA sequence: TGCGCCAGCAGCGAGGGACAGGCGAACACCGGGGAGCTGTTTTTT. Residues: CASSEGQANTGELFF.